A single TCR beta chain is shown here with its context. Its matching antigen is unknown. This entry is derived from a study of monozygotic twins with inflammatory bowel disease. Following a re-call of the 5' RACE reads, TCRdb has one entry per CDR3 protein and lacks DNA. The table gives 350,000 to 500,000 distinct CDR3 sequences; the top ten clones make up about 2.3% of it. General study points: Lower sharing of clonotypes with other individuals was seen in IBD patients than in healthy twins. This was most marked in patients showing signs of disease activity.

This TCR came from a human donor with ulcerative colitis or Crohn's disease, or a healthy co-twin of an affected twin (not recorded which). Input material: blood.

The CDR3 spells CASSLGGVRELFF. This chain connects TRBV7-2 to TRBJ2-2; TCRdb's assignment of TRBD1 cannot be checked, as there is no DNA. This CDR3 is built from 13 residues. CDR1 and CDR2 (germline): SGHTA, FQGNSA. Together with reference TRBV7-2 and TRBJ2-2, the CDR3 gives the full variable domain: GAGVSQSPSNKVTEKGKDVELRCDPISGHTALYWYRQSLGQGLEFLIYFQGNSAPDKSGLPSDRFSAERTGGSVSTLTIQRTQQEDSAVYLCASSLGGVRELFFGEGSRLTVL.